This T cell receptor beta chain was captured by sequencing in a study of glioma-infiltrating T cells. General observations from the study: Only very few CDR3 sequences appeared in both tissue and blood. Above-expected tissue-blood divergence occurred in all gliomas, most in low-grade ones.

Germline loops: CDR1 KGHSH, CDR2 LQKENI. There are 16 residues in the CDR3. With respect to this clonotype: What it recognizes is unknown. One end of the junction does not line up with germline, which may come from a read error.

Amplification of TCR alpha and beta CDR3 regions from RNA used iRepertoire nested multiplex PCR. For one-step reverse transcription and amplification, roughly 100-400 ng of tissue mRNA or PBMC total RNA was used. TCRdb re-derived calls from the multiplex PCR reads in MiXCR, one entry per CDR3 protein. Here the sample spans approximately 190,000 distinct CDR3 sequences, over 30% being singletons. The TCR originated in a human donor with low-grade glioma or glioblastoma, undergoing nonglioma brain surgery, or in good health (not recorded which). Sequenced sample: glioma tissue, nonneoplastic brain tissue, or PBMCs (not recorded which). V gene TRBV18 combines with J gene TRBJ2-3; TRBD2 might be the D (6 bases). CDR3 sequence: CASSPWTTGNTDMQYF. The CDR3 coding sequence is TGTGCCAGCTCACCCTGGACTACCGGGAACACAGATATGCAGTATTTT.